The 6 T cell receptor beta chains presented below share a single source sample, sequenced in a study of blood T cell repertoires in COVID-19. The protocol was immunoSEQ multiplex PCR, while the TCRdb copy is restricted to in-frame clones and leaves out a portion. This table has around 160,000 clones, 85% appearing once. The sample comprised peripheral blood. All receptors derive from a woman aged 40-49 years with active or convalescent COVID-19.

CDR3 nucleotide sequence: TGTGCCAGTAGTACCCGACAGGGTGAAGAAAAACTGTTTTTT. Translating it yields CASSTRQGEEKLFF. The genes are TRBV19 and TRBJ1-4; 7 bases map to TRBD1. The V gene end was trimmed by 4 bases and the J gene end by 8 bases; junction bases not matched to a gene: 7. The CDR3 sequence is 14 residues long. The germline CDR1 and CDR2 sequences are LNHDA and SQIVND (reference sequence).

The rearrangement uses TRBV18 and TRBJ1-1; 9 bases are shared with TRBD1. Germline CDR1 reads KGHSH; CDR2 reads LQKENI. V trimming: 4 bases; J trimming: 7 bases; junction bases outside the gene matches: 22. This CDR3 comprises 19 residues. The CDR3 DNA is TGTGCCAGCTCACGACCTAAGATACGGGACAGGGTCTCCGAAATTGAAGCTTTCTTT. Its protein is CASSRPKIRDRVSEIEAFF.

The rearrangement links TRBV18 to TRBJ1-1; TRBD1 is a possible D gene (5 bases). This CDR3 is built from 15 residues. Trimming left V 3 bases short and J 0 bases short, with 11 bases between. CDR1 and CDR2 (germline): KGHSH, LQKENI. CDR3 in amino acids: CASSPPTVLNTEAFF. CDR3 DNA sequence: TGTGCCAGCTCACCCCCGACAGTCTTGAACACTGAAGCTTTCTTT.

This chain uses TRBV11-2 with TRBJ2-1; D remains unclear. V was cut by 5 bases and J by 1 base, with 12 bases left in between. Germline values: CDR1 SGHAT, CDR2 FQNNGV. The CDR3 totals 15 residues. The CDR3 coding sequence is TGTGCCAGCAGCCTCGGCGGCTGGTCCTACAATGAGCAGTTCTTC. The encoded protein is CASSLGGWSYNEQFF.

This chain connects TRBV19 to TRBJ1-3, with 8 bases matching TRBD1. With V trimmed by 6 bases and J by 0 bases, 7 bases remained unmatched. Looked up from germline, CDR1 is LNHDA and CDR2 is SQIVND (reference sequence). The length of the CDR3 is 16 residues. The CDR3 bases are TGTGCCAGTAGCCGAACAGGGGGTAACTCTGGAAACACCATATATTTT. Protein: CASSRTGGNSGNTIYF.

The rearrangement uses TRBV25-1 and TRBJ1-4; no firm D call. CDR1 MGHDK and CDR2 SYGVNS come from the germline V gene. This CDR3 contains 14 residues. Between the trimmed V and J ends, which lost 1 base and 8 bases, there was a span of 11 bases. Here the CDR3 DNA reads TGTGCCAGCAGTGAATCGCGACAAGACGAAAAACTGTTTTTT. This translates into CASSESRQDEKLFF.